This passage covers 2 T cell receptor beta chains from one sample sequenced in a study of blood T cells in healthy people across ages. With a J-beta primer mix and a sample-barcoded 5' primer, a second PCR ran about 6 to 11 cycles. One entry per CDR3 protein, called by TCRdb with MiXCR from the 5' RACE reads. Of about 1.6 million distinct CDR3 sequences in the sample, about 35% were seen once. Specimen: blood. These receptors all come from a woman in her 30s in good health.

The chain couples TRBV4-1 to TRBJ2-3; D is undetermined. This CDR3 is built from 17 residues. Germline CDR1 is MGHRA and CDR2 is YSYEKL. The V gene lost 3 bases and the J gene lost 0 bases, with 16 bases spanning the gap. The CDR3 nucleotides read TGCGCCAGCAGCCAGGATTATCCGGGCCCCAGCACAGATACGCAGTATTTT. Its protein product is CASSQDYPGPSTDTQYF.

This clonotype was recorded only once. The CDR3 DNA reads as TGCAGTGCCTCGACAGGGGGCGGTCGGTACTTC. Protein product: CSASTGGGRYF. The V gene is TRBV20-1, the J gene TRBJ2-7, with 10 bases identical to TRBD1. The CDR3 is 11 residues long. Germline CDR1 reads DFQATT; CDR2 reads SNEGSKA (reference sequence). V gave up 6 bases and J gave up 12 bases; unmatched junction bases: 8.